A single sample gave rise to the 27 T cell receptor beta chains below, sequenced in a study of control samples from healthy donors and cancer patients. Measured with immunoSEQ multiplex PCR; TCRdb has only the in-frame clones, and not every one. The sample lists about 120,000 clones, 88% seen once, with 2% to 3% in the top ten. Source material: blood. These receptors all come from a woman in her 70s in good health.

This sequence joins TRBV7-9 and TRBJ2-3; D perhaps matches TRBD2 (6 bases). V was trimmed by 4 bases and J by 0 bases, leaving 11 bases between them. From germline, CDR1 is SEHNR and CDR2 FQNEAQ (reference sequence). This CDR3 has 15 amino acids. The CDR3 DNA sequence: TGTGCCAGCAGCTCGCGACTAGAAAGCACAGATACGCAGTATTTT. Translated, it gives CASSSRLESTDTQYF. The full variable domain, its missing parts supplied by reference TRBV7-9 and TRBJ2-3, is DTGVSQNPRHKITKRGQNVTFRCDPISEHNRLYWYRQTLGQGPEFLTYFQNEAQLEKSRLLSDRFSAERPKGSFSTLEIQRTEQGDSAMYLCASSSRLESTDTQYFGPGTRLTVL.

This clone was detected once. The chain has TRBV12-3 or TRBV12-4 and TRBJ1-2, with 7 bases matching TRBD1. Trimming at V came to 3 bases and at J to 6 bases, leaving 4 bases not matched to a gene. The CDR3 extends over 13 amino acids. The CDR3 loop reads CASSFRQGDGYTF. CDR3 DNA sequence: TGTGCCAGCAGTTTCCGACAGGGAGATGGCTACACCTTC.

The CDR3 spells CASSWHRGNTEAFF. In nucleotides, the CDR3 is TGCGCCAGCAGCTGGCACAGGGGGAACACTGAAGCTTTCTTT. The rearrangement links TRBV5-1 to TRBJ1-1; 7 nucleotides match TRBD1. The CDR3 length is 14 residues. CDR1 and CDR2 from the germline V gene are SGHRS and YFSETQ. Trimming cost V 3 bases and J 1 base; bases outside gene matches: 3.

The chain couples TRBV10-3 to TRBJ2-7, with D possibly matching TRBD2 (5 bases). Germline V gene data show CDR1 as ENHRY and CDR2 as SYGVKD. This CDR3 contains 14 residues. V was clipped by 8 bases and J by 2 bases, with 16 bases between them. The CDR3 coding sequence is TGTGCCATCTCTCCCCGGGAAAGGCCCTACGAGCAGTACTTC. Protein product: CAISPRERPYEQYF.

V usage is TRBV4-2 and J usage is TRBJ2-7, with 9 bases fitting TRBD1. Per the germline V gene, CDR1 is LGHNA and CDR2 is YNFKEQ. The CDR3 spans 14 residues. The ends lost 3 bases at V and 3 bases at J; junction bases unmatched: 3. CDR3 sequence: CASSHEGQGYEQYF. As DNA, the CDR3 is TGTGCCAGCAGCCACGAGGGACAGGGCTACGAGCAGTACTTC.

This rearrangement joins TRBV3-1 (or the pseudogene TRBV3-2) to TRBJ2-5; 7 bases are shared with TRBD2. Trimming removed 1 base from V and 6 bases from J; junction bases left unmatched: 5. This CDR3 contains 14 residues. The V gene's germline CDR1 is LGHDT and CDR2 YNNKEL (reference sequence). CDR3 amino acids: CASSQGAGVQTQYF. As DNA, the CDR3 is TGTGCCAGCAGCCAAGGTGCGGGGGTGCAGACCCAGTACTTC.

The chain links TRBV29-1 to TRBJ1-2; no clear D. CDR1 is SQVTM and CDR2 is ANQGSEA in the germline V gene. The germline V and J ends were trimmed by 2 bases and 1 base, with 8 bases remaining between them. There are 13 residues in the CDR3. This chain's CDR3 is CSVEFSFNYGYTF. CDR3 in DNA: TGCAGCGTTGAATTCAGCTTTAACTATGGCTACACCTTC.

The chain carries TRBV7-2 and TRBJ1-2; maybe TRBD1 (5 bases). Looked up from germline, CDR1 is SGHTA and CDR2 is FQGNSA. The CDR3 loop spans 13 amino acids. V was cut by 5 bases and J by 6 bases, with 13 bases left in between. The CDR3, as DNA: TGTGCCAGCAGCCGTGGAGGGGTTGATGGCTACACCTTC. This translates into CASSRGGVDGYTF.

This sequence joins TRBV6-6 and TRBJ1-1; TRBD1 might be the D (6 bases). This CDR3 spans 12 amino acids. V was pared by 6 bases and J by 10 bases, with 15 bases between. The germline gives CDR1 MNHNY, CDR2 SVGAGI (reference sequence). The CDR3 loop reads CASRSQGRGAFF. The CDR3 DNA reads TGTGCCAGCAGGTCACAGGGAAGGGGAGCTTTCTTT.

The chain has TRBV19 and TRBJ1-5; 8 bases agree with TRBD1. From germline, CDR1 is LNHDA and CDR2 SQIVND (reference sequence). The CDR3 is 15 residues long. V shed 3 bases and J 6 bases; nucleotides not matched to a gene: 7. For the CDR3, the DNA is TGTGCCAGTAGTATTGACAGGGGAAGGGGTCAGCCCCAGCATTTT. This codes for CASSIDRGRGQPQHF. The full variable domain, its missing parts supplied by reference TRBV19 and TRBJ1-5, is DGGITQSPKYLFRKEGQNVTLSCEQNLNHDAMYWYRQDPGQGLRLIYYSQIVNDFQKGDIAEGYSVSREKKESFPLTVTSAQKNPTAFYLCASSIDRGRGQPQHFGDGTRLSIL.

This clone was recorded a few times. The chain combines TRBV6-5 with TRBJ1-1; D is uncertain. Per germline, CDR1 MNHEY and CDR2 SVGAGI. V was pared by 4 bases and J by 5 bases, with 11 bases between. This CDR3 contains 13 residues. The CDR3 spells CASSLEGMTEAFF. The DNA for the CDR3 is TGTGCCAGCAGTTTGGAAGGGATGACTGAAGCTTTCTTT.

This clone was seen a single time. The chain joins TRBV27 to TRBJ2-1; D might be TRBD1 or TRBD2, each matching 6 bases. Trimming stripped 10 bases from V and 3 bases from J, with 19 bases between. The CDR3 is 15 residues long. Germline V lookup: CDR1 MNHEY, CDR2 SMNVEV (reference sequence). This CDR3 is CATTPEGGYYNEQFF. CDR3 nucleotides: TGTGCCACCACCCCCGAGGGGGGTTACTACAATGAGCAGTTCTTC.

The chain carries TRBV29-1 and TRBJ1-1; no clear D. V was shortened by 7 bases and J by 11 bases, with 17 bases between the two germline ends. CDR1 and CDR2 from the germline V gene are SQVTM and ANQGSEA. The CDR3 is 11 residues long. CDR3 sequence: CSADEGPRAFF. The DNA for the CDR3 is TGCAGCGCGGATGAGGGCCCTCGCGCTTTCTTT.

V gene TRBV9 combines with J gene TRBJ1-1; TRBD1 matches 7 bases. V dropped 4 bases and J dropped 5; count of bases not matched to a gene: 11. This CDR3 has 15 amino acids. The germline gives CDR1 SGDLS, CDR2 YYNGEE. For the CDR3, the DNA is TGTGCCAGCAGCCCAATGGGGCAGGGGGGGACTGAAGCTTTCTTT. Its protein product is CASSPMGQGGTEAFF. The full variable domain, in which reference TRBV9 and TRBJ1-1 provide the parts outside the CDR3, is DSGVTQTPKHLITATGQRVTLRCSPRSGDLSVYWYQQSLDQGLQFLIQYYNGEERAKGNILERFSAQQFPDLHSELNLSSLELGDSALYFCASSPMGQGGTEAFFGQGTRLTVV.

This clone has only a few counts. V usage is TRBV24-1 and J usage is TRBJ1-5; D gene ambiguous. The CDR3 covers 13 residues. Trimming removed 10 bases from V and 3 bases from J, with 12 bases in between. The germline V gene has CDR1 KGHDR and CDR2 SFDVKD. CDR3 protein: CATSPADNQPQHF. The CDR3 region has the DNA TGTGCCACTTCGCCGGCGGACAATCAGCCCCAGCATTTT.

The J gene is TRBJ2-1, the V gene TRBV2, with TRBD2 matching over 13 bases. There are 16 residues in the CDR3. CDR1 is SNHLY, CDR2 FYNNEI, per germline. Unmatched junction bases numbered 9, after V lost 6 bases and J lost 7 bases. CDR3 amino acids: CASSPSRLAGGNEQFF. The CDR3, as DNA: TGTGCCAGCAGCCCCTCAAGACTAGCGGGGGGAAATGAGCAGTTCTTC.

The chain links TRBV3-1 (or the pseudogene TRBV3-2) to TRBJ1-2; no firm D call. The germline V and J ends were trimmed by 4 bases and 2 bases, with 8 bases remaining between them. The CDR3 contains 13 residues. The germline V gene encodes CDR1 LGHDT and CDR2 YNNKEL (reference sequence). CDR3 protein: CASSPDGNYGYTF. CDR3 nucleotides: TGTGCCAGCAGCCCGGACGGAAACTATGGCTACACCTTC.

CDR3 residues: CASSDSGASNQPQHF. CDR3 coding DNA: TGTGCCAGTAGTGACTCCGGGGCTAGTAATCAGCCCCAGCATTTT. The genes are TRBV19 and TRBJ1-5; D perhaps matches TRBD1 (5 bases). V was shortened by 5 bases and J by 4 bases, with 15 bases between the two germline ends. Looked up from germline, CDR1 is LNHDA and CDR2 is SQIVND (reference sequence). This CDR3 comprises 15 residues.

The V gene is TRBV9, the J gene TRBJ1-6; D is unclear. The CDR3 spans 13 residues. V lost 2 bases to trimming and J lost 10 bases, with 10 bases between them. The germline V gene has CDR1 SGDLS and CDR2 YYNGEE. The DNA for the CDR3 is TGTGCCAGCAGCGTGGGTGAAAGATCACCCCTCCACTTT. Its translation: CASSVGERSPLHF. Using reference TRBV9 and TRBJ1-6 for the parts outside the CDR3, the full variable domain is DSGVTQTPKHLITATGQRVTLRCSPRSGDLSVYWYQQSLDQGLQFLIQYYNGEERAKGNILERFSAQQFPDLHSELNLSSLELGDSALYFCASSVGERSPLHFGNGTRLTVT.

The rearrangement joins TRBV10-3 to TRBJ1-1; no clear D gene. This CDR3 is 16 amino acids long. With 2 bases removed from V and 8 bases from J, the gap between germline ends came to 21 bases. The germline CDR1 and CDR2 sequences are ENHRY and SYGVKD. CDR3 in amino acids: CAISESRLEASYEAFF. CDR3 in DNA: TGTGCCATCAGTGAGAGTCGGCTGGAAGCCTCCTACGAAGCTTTCTTT.

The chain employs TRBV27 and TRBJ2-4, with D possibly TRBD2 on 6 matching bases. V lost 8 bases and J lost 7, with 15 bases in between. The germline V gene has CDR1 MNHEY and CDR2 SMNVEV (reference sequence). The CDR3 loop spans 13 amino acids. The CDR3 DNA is TGTGCCAGCGGCTCCCCCGGGAGCAACATTCAGTACTTC. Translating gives CASGSPGSNIQYF.

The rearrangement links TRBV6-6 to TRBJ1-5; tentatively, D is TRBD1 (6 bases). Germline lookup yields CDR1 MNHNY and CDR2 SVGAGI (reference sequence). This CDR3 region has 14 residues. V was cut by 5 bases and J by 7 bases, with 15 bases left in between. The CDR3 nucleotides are TGTGCCAGCAGTCGGGACAACTTCATGCAGCCCCAGCATTTT. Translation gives CASSRDNFMQPQHF.

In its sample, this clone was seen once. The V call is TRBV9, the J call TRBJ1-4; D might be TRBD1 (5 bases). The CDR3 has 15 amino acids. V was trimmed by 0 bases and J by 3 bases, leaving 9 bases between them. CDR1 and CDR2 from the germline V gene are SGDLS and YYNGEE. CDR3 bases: TGTGCCAGCAGCGTAGAGTGGGGCTCTAATGAAAAACTGTTTTTT. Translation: CASSVEWGSNEKLFF.

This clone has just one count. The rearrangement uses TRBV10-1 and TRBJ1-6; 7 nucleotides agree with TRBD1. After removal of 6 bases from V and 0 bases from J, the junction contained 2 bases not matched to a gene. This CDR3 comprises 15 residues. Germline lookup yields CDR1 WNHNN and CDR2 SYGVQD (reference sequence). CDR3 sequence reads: CASSRDSSYNSPLHF. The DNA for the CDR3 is TGCGCCAGCAGCCGGGACAGCTCCTATAATTCACCCCTCCACTTT.

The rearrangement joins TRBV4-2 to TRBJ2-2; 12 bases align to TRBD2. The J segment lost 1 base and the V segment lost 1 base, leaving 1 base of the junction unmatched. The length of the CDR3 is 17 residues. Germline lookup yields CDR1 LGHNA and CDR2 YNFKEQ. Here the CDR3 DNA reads TGTGCCAGCAGCCAAGGGACTAGCGGGGTGAACACCGGGGAGCTGTTTTTT. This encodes CASSQGTSGVNTGELFF.

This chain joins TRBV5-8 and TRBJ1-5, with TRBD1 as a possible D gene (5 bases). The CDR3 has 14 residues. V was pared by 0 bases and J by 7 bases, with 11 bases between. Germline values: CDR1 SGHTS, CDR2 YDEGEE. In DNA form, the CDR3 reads TGTGCCAGCAGCTTGGTTCAGGGACGGCAGCCCCAGCATTTT. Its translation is CASSLVQGRQPQHF.

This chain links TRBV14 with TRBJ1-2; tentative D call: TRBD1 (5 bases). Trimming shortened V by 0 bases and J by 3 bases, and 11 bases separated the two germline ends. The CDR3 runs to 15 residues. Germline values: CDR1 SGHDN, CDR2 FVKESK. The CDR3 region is CASSQEWGGYYGYTF. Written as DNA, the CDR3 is TGTGCCAGCAGCCAAGAATGGGGCGGCTACTATGGCTACACCTTC.